This TCR beta chain was sequenced for a study of blood T cell repertoires in COVID-19. Across the study: Sources were T cells, B-cell-depleted T cells, or PBMCs; the material itself was cDNA or gDNA.

V dropped 1 base and J dropped 5 bases, with 14 bases sitting between them. CDR3 length: 15 residues. Germline CDR1 and CDR2: SGHDN and FVKESK. The data were produced by immunoSEQ multiplex PCR, yet TCRdb's version contains in-frame clones alone and is incomplete. This table has about 14,000 clones, 87% appearing once. Sequenced sample: peripheral blood. The TCR comes from a human donor with active COVID-19. The donor label of this sample is uncertain. This chain links TRBV14 with TRBJ2-5; no clear D gene. CDR3 sequence: CASSQGLKPPETQYF. CDR3 bases: TGTGCCAGCAGCCAAGGTCTGAAGCCACCGGAGACCCAGTACTTC. The whole variable domain, remainder taken from reference TRBV14 and TRBJ2-5, is EAGVTQFPSHSVIEKGQTVTLRCDPISGHDNLYWYRRVMGKEIKFLLHFVKESKQDESGMPNNRFLAERTGGTYSTLKVQPAELEDSGVYFCASSQGLKPPETQYFGPGTRLLVL.